This TCR beta chain was retrieved from a study of blood T cells in healthy people across ages. The CDR3 is made up of 14 amino acids. V was shortened by 8 bases and J by 7 bases, with 17 bases between the two germline ends. The germline V gene encodes CDR1 MNHEY and CDR2 SVGAGI. Then a second PCR, running roughly 6 to 12 cycles, was carried out with a sample-barcoded 5' primer and a J-beta primer mix. TCRdb independently ran MiXCR on the 5' RACE reads; one entry per CDR3 protein. The top ten hold 6.5% to 8.5% of the sample, which has 1.5 million to 2 million distinct CDR3 sequences, about 30% seen once.

This sequence joins TRBV6-5 and TRBJ1-4; possibly TRBD1 for D (5 bases). The source is a woman aged 30 to 39 in good health. Sequencing was done on a sample of blood. CDR3 DNA: TGTGCCAGCGGGTCCCTCTCAGGGAGTGAAAAACTGTTTTTT. Translation: CASGSLSGSEKLFF.